These 27 T cell receptor beta chains came from one sample sequenced in a study of Tregs in tolerant kidney transplant recipients. This table comes from immunoSEQ multiplex PCR, and its TCRdb copy is limited to in-frame clones, with some not included. The data hold 65,000 or so clones, with about 90% observed a single time. Recipients received nonmyeloablative bone marrow transplants from related graft donors, with transient mixed chimerism. This material consisted of CD4+ T cells from blood (PBMCs), taken 6 months after the transplant. The receptors were sampled from a human patient who received a combined kidney and bone marrow transplant. Some T cells may be the graft donor's.

The chain links TRBV19 to TRBJ2-7; no definite D call. Looked up from germline, CDR1 is LNHDA and CDR2 is SQIVND (reference sequence). CDR3 length: 16 residues. Trimming cost V 3 bases and J 0 bases, with 15 bases left between them. CDR3 DNA sequence: TGTGCCAGTAGTATCACTGCAGCGACGTACTCCTACGAGCAGTACTTC. It encodes CASSITAATYSYEQYF.

The chain carries TRBV27 and TRBJ1-4, with D unclear. This CDR3 is built from 15 residues. Germline assignment: CDR1 MNHEY and CDR2 SMNVEV (reference sequence). V lost 0 bases to trimming and J lost 8 bases, with 13 bases between them. CDR3 loop: CASSLSPSPGEKLFF. CDR3 nucleotides: TGTGCCAGCAGTTTATCGCCATCCCCCGGGGAAAAACTGTTTTTT.

This clone was observed a handful of times. As DNA, the CDR3 is TGTGCCAGCAGCTTGGGGACAGCAGGAAACACCATATATTTT. Protein sequence: CASSLGTAGNTIYF. The chain couples TRBV5-6 to TRBJ1-3; tentative D call: TRBD1 (6 bases). The germline CDR1 and CDR2 sequences are SGHDT and YYEEEE. The CDR3 runs to 14 residues. The germline V and J ends were trimmed by 0 bases and 4 bases, with 8 bases remaining between them.

The chain is built from TRBV9 and TRBJ1-2, with a possible D match to TRBD1 (5 bases). Germline V gene lookup returns CDR1 SGDLS and CDR2 YYNGEE. The V gene lost 1 base and the J gene lost 2 bases, with 9 bases spanning the gap. CDR3 length equals 14 residues. The CDR3 sequence is CASSVSGHNYGYTF. The CDR3 DNA sequence: TGTGCCAGCAGCGTATCAGGACACAACTATGGCTACACCTTC.

This clone was counted a few times. The rearrangement uses TRBV19 and TRBJ2-1, with a tentative D call TRBD2 (7 bases). V was cut by 7 bases and J by 12 bases, with 13 bases left in between. The CDR3 runs to 11 residues. Per germline, CDR1 LNHDA and CDR2 SQIVND (reference sequence). CDR3 residues: CASIGGLGQFF. The DNA of the CDR3 is TGTGCCAGTATCGGGGGGCTCGGGCAGTTCTTC.

The V gene is TRBV7-9, the J gene TRBJ1-5; no clear D gene. V was cut by 4 bases and J by 5 bases, with 6 bases left in between. The CDR3 totals 12 residues. Germline V CDR1 and CDR2: SEHNR, FQNEAQ (reference sequence). CDR3 region: CASSYGDQPQHF. Written as DNA, the CDR3 is TGTGCCAGCAGCTACGGGGATCAGCCCCAGCATTTT.

This sequence joins TRBV5-4 and TRBJ1-2, with D unclear. This CDR3 comprises 13 residues. V was pared by 7 bases and J by 8 bases, with 18 bases between. CDR1 SGHNT and CDR2 YYREEE come from the germline V gene (reference sequence). The CDR3 region is CASHLLEAGGYTF. The CDR3 DNA reads TGTGCCAGCCACTTGCTCGAGGCGGGGGGCTACACCTTC.

This clone has just a few counts. The chain combines TRBV5-1 with TRBJ1-4; a possible D gene is TRBD1 (5 bases). V was cut by 3 bases and J by 7 bases, with 13 bases left in between. This CDR3 region has 14 residues. Germline-derived CDR1 and CDR2 are SGHRS and YFSETQ. In DNA, the CDR3 is TGCGCCAGCAGCTCAGGGAATAGAGGTGAAAAACTGTTTTTT. Encoded protein: CASSSGNRGEKLFF.

The chain uses TRBV29-1 and TRBJ2-5; TRBD1 aligns across 7 bases. CDR3 length: 14 amino acids. Germline CDR1 SQVTM, CDR2 ANQGSEA. V lost 5 bases and J lost 0; bases outside the gene matches: 6. The CDR3 DNA reads as TGCAGCGTTAGGGGCAGGGGGTACCAAGAGACCCAGTACTTC. The encoded protein is CSVRGRGYQETQYF.

The V call is TRBV14, the J call TRBJ2-7, with TRBD1 matching 10 bases. This CDR3 contains 15 residues. CDR1 and CDR2 from the germline V gene are SGHDN and FVKESK. The V gene end was trimmed by 4 bases and the J gene end by 5 bases; junction bases not matched to a gene: 8. CDR3 DNA sequence: TGTGCCAGCAGCCGCCCCGGGACAGGGGACCACGAGCAGTACTTC. It specifies CASSRPGTGDHEQYF.

The chain is built from TRBV7-9 and TRBJ2-7; 8 nucleotides agree with TRBD2. The CDR3 length is 19 residues. Per germline, CDR1 SEHNR and CDR2 FQNEAQ (reference sequence). With V trimmed by 5 bases and J by 2 bases, 20 bases remained unmatched. CDR3 DNA: TGTGCCAGCAGCCCGCGTACTAGCGGCGAAACATACTCGACCTACGAGCAGTACTTC. Its protein is CASSPRTSGETYSTYEQYF.

In this sample, this clone turned up once. The rearrangement joins TRBV18 to TRBJ1-1, with D maybe TRBD1 (6 bases). Germline V gene data show CDR1 as KGHSH and CDR2 as LQKENI. This CDR3 is built from 13 residues. V was trimmed by 1 base and J by 7 bases, leaving 10 bases between them. The CDR3 sequence: CASSPLETGEAFF. Here the CDR3 DNA reads TGTGCCAGCTCACCACTAGAGACAGGTGAAGCTTTCTTT.

The chain has TRBV6-5 and TRBJ2-7; 9 bases fit TRBD1. V trimming: 6 bases; J trimming: 7 bases; junction bases outside the gene matches: 7. CDR1 MNHEY and CDR2 SVGAGI come from the germline V gene. The CDR3 covers 13 residues. CDR3: CASRGTGGREQYF. DNA of the CDR3: TGTGCCAGCAGGGGCACAGGGGGCCGGGAGCAGTACTTC.

This clone was seen a single time. V and J are TRBV5-4 and TRBJ2-5, with 7 bases lining up with TRBD1. The CDR3 loop spans 14 amino acids. V lost 4 bases to trimming and J lost 3 bases; unmatched junction nucleotides: 6. CDR1 and CDR2 (germline): SGHNT, YYREEE (reference sequence). The CDR3 sequence: CASSPGQREETQYF. CDR3 in DNA: TGTGCCAGCAGCCCGGGACAGAGGGAAGAGACCCAGTACTTC.

This clone has only one observation. The chain joins TRBV4-1 to TRBJ2-2; 8 bases are shared with TRBD2. CDR3 length: 17 residues. The germline V gene has CDR1 MGHRA and CDR2 YSYEKL. V lost 2 bases, J lost 7 bases, and 12 bases stayed unmatched. This CDR3 reads CASSQNIRRGGDGELFF. DNA for the CDR3: TGCGCCAGCAGCCAAAACATACGTCGGGGGGGGGACGGGGAGCTGTTTTTT.

The V gene is TRBV7-2, the J gene TRBJ1-1; D is undetermined. Germline assignment: CDR1 SGHTA and CDR2 FQGNSA. The V and J ends lost 3 bases and 1 base respectively, with 9 bases between them. The CDR3 consists of 14 residues. The CDR3 DNA is TGTGCCAGCAGCTTTGGGCGGGGGAACACTGAAGCTTTCTTT. Translation: CASSFGRGNTEAFF. The variable domain in full, completed from reference TRBV7-2 and TRBJ1-1, reads GAGVSQSPSNKVTEKGKDVELRCDPISGHTALYWYRQSLGQGLEFLIYFQGNSAPDKSGLPSDRFSAERTGGSVSTLTIQRTQQEDSAVYLCASSFGRGNTEAFFGQGTRLTVV.

The CDR3 loop is CASSEAGGLAGLNEQFF. The DNA for the CDR3 is TGTGCCAGCAGTGAAGCGGGGGGACTAGCGGGCCTCAATGAGCAGTTCTTC. The chain combines TRBV2 with TRBJ2-1; 12 bases line up with TRBD2. The trim removed 0 bases at V and 6 bases at J, leaving 6 bases unmatched. CDR3 size: 17 residues. CDR1 and CDR2 (germline): SNHLY, FYNNEI.

This rearrangement joins TRBV28 to TRBJ1-1; the match to TRBD1 covers 9 bases. The germline gives CDR1 MDHEN, CDR2 SYDVKM. CDR3 length: 14 residues. Unmatched junction bases numbered 7, after V lost 8 bases and J lost 3 bases. CDR3 sequence reads: CASGEGQGYTEAFF. CDR3 DNA: TGTGCCAGCGGAGAGGGACAGGGATACACTGAAGCTTTCTTT.

The chain combines TRBV7-9 with TRBJ1-1, with 8 bases identical to TRBD1. The CDR3 is made up of 14 amino acids. Trimming took 2 bases from V and 8 from J; bases not matched to a gene: 7. Germline CDR1 is SEHNR and CDR2 is FQNEAQ (reference sequence). The CDR3 nucleotides are TGTGCCAGCAGCTTAATTTCGACAGGGGTCGAAGCTTTCTTT. Its translation: CASSLISTGVEAFF.

The DNA for the CDR3 is TGTGCCAGCAGCTTAGATTCAGGACAGGGGTACGAGCAGTACTTC. It translates to CASSLDSGQGYEQYF. The chain combines TRBV11-3 with TRBJ2-7; 9 bases align to TRBD1. The CDR3 runs to 15 residues. Germline lookup yields CDR1 SGHNT and CDR2 YENEEA. V gave up 0 bases and J gave up 4 bases; unmatched junction bases: 4.

This chain uses TRBV11-1 with TRBJ2-3; D might be TRBD1 (6 bases). This CDR3 comprises 16 residues. Trimming stripped 2 bases from V and 8 bases from J, with 20 bases between. Germline V gene data show CDR1 as SGHAT and CDR2 as FQDESV (reference sequence). CDR3 sequence reads: CASSLPSKGDGSTQYF. CDR3 DNA sequence: TGTGCCAGCAGCTTACCAAGCAAGGGGGATGGTTCTACGCAGTATTTT.

V and J are TRBV20-1 and TRBJ1-1; D is possibly TRBD1 (5 bases). The CDR3 is 10 amino acids. Germline V gene sequence: CDR1 DFQATT, CDR2 SNEGSKA (reference sequence). The V end was cut by 6 bases, the J end by 10 bases, with 12 bases between. CDR3 DNA sequence: TGCAGTGCGCGGGACTCCGGAGCTTTCTTT. Its translation is CSARDSGAFF.

The chain has TRBV4-2 and TRBJ2-3; 7 bases line up with TRBD2. Germline lookup yields CDR1 LGHNA and CDR2 YNFKEQ. The CDR3 consists of 15 residues. J lost 3 bases, V lost 6 bases, and 9 bases had no gene match. CDR3 region: CASSLESGVTDTQYF. In DNA form, the CDR3 reads TGTGCCAGCAGTCTAGAGAGCGGGGTAACAGATACGCAGTATTTT.

The table lists this clone with a count of one. The chain joins TRBV18 to TRBJ2-4; D is ambiguous. Germline V gives CDR1 KGHSH, CDR2 LQKENI. V lost 2 bases to trimming and J lost 8 bases, with 10 bases between them. The CDR3 runs 13 residues. CDR3 bases: TGTGCCAGCTCACCATCTTTAGTGGACATTCAGTACTTC. This translates into CASSPSLVDIQYF.

The gene calls are TRBV11-1 and TRBJ1-1, with 9 bases aligning to TRBD1. This CDR3 is 15 amino acids long. With V trimmed by 5 bases and J by 3 bases, 7 bases remained unmatched. Germline lookup yields CDR1 SGHAT and CDR2 FQDESV (reference sequence). The CDR3 bases are TGTGCCAGCAGCCAAAAGACAGGGGGGTACACTGAAGCTTTCTTT. Encoded protein: CASSQKTGGYTEAFF.

The CDR3 sequence: CASSNGRRDYEQYF. CDR3 in DNA: TGTGCCAGCAGTAATGGGAGACGGGACTACGAGCAGTACTTC. The V and J genes are TRBV2 and TRBJ2-7; TRBD2 might be the D (5 bases). The CDR3 is 14 residues long. The V and J ends lost 5 bases and 3 bases respectively, with 14 bases between them. Germline loops: CDR1 SNHLY, CDR2 FYNNEI.

V usage is TRBV4-3 and J usage is TRBJ1-5, with D possibly matching TRBD1 (5 bases). CDR3 length equals 17 residues. Germline CDR1 reads LGHNA; CDR2 reads YSLEER. V was trimmed by 0 bases and J by 6 bases, leaving 18 bases between them. This chain's CDR3 is CASSQESGAIMGQPQHF. Written as DNA, the CDR3 is TGCGCCAGCAGCCAAGAGAGCGGGGCAATCATGGGTCAGCCCCAGCATTTT.